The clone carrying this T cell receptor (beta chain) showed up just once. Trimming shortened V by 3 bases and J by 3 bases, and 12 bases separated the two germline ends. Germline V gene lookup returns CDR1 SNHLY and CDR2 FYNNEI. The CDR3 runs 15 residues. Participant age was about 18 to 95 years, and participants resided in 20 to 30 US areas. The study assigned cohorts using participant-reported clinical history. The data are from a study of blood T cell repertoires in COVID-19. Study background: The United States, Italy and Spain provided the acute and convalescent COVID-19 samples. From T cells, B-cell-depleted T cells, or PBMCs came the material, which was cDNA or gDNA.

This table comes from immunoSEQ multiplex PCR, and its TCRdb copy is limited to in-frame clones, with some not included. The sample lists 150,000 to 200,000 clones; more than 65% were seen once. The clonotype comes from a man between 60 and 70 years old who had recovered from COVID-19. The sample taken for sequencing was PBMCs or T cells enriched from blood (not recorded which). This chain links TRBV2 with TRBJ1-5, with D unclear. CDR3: CASSDRATYNQPQHF. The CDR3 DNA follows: TGTGCCAGCAGTGATCGTGCAACCTACAATCAGCCCCAGCATTTT.